This T cell receptor beta chain came from a study of T-cell reconstitution after alpha-beta-depleted transplantation in children (dated by TCRdb to about 2016). Regarding the study in general: Using TCR repertoire profiling, the study quantitatively followed how T-cell immune reconstitution unfolded in children after TCRalphabeta/CD19-depleted allogeneic hematopoietic cell transplantation. General study outcomes and caveats: In some patients, the high TCRbeta diversity seen at day 60 was put down to recipient T cells and intrathymic progenitors that had survived conditioning. The frequencies of hyperexpanded clones fell over the following months, and after one year, T-cell counts and TCRbeta diversity were mostly attributed to newly produced T cells. The apparently early recovery of alphabetaT-cell counts about two months after transplant reportedly depended on only several hundred rapidly expanded clones that came from non-depleted graft cells.

This clonotype was recorded at least ten times. This receptor's antigen is unknown. The input lacks base qualities; no much larger clone sits a single base away. The meaning of the sample's treatment or condition label: allogeneic hematopoietic cell transplantation with graft depleted of TCRalphabeta T cells and CD19 B cells. The children who served as transplant recipients had been given grafts of TCRalphabeta/CD19-depleted allogeneic hematopoietic cells. Its CDR3 holds 15 amino acids, cysteine through phenylalanine. The entry retains the CDR3 DNA only, 45 bases that are in frame from base 1. According to the germline V gene, CDR1 reads SGHRS and CDR2 reads YFSETQ. Cut back by 5 bases and 1 base, the V and J ends lie 10 bases apart. Receptors were amplified or captured by PCR. Sequencing was carried out with an Illumina HiSeq 2500. Molecular barcoding was employed in the preparation of TCR libraries, with unique molecular identifiers being used to normalize TCRbeta repertoire quantification. In TCRdb, the public reads were trimmed at Q25 with fastp and aligned with MiXCR, with productive beta chains retained. Identical CDR3 protein sequences are pooled into one entry, listed with their most common genes and DNA. In all, the sample holds some 200,000 distinct CDR3 sequences, and around 8.4% of those were seen once. The ten most abundant clones make up 35% to 45% of the sample.

The sequence derives from a male patient aged 2-15 years who had a stem cell transplant for acute myeloid leukemia, so the T cells may come from the graft donor. The specimen comprised PBMCs, mostly from graft donor cells, sampled 360 days after TCRalphabeta/CD19-depleted stem cell transplant. This chain joins TRBV5-1 to TRBJ2-6, with the D gene not clear enough to name. The DNA sequence is as follows: TGCGCCAGCAGACCTCTAGGTTCTGGGGCCAACGTCCTGACTTTC. Translated, this is CASRPLGSGANVLTF.